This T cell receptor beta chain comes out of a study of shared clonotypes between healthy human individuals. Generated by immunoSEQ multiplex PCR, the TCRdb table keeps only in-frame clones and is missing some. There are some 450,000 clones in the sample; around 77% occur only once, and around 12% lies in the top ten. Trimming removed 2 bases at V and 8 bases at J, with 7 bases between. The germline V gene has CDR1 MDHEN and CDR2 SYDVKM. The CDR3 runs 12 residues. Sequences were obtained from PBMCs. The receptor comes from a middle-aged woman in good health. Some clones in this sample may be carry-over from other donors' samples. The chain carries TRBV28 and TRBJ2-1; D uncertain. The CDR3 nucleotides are TGTGCCAGCAGTTTAAGGTGGCATGAGCAGTTCTTC. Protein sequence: CASSLRWHEQFF.